This T cell receptor (beta chain) was profiled in a study of shared clonotypes between healthy human individuals. Profiling relied on immunoSEQ multiplex PCR, and the TCRdb table lists in-frame clones only, not all of them. This sample has about 800,000 clones, with around 96% found just once. This CDR3 is 15 amino acids long. The germline V and J ends were trimmed by 5 bases and 4 bases, with 15 bases remaining between them. The V gene's germline CDR1 is SGHVS and CDR2 FQNEAQ. Terminally differentiated effector memory CD45RA+ cells were excluded from the naive CD8 cells, which were CD45RO-negative and positively selected for CCR7. Findings and caveats of the study: Estimated richness values were generally larger in naive subsets than in memory subsets.

This clone was observed once. Its target is not known. The rearrangement links TRBV7-8 to TRBJ1-5; D not resolved. Sequencing was carried out using naive CD8+ T cells sorted from blood. This receptor was identified in a man aged 30-40 years in good health. The CDR3 spells CASSSTEHGNQPQHF. The CDR3 bases are TGTGCCAGCAGCAGTACAGAGCATGGGAATCAGCCCCAGCATTTT.